This TCR beta chain is from a study of CD8 T cells in ankylosing spondylitis. Study-wide results and caveats: Disease-associated clonotypes exhibited CD8+ identity and were relatively infrequent in peripheral blood.

CDR3 size: 13 residues. Germline loops: CDR1 DFQATT, CDR2 SNEGSKA (reference sequence). V was shortened by 1 base and J by 2 bases, with 9 bases between the two germline ends. In the case of this clonotype: Its target is not known.

Preparation of TCR beta libraries was done by quantitative 5'-RACE with molecular barcodes. From the 5' RACE reads, TCRdb called clonotypes with MiXCR, one entry per CDR3 protein. In the table there are 350,000 to 400,000 distinct CDR3 sequences, 20% of which are singletons. Sequenced: blood, either unsorted or a sorted T cell fraction (not recorded which). The TCR originated in a male donor with ankylosing spondylitis or in good health (not recorded which). The chain links TRBV20-1 to TRBJ2-7; D unresolved. In DNA form, the CDR3 reads TGCAGTGCTAGAGGGTCGGCCACCTACGAGCAGTACTTC. Protein product: CSARGSATYEQYF.